Following are 18 T cell receptor beta chains from one sample sequenced in a study of beta chain features in type 1 diabetes. No antigen has been assigned to these receptors. Reverse transcription of all isolated RNA meant that expressed TCRB transcripts were sequenced. TCRdb keeps only in-frame clones here, not all; method: immunoSEQ multiplex PCR. The sample has 300,000 to 450,000 clones, roughly 12% seen once. General study results and limits: People with Type 1 diabetes carried modestly yet significantly shorter TCRB CDR3s in all four CD4+ subsets.

The sequencing sample was made of naive CD4+ T cells from blood. All receptors derive from a woman aged 18-29 years with type 1 diabetes.

This chain uses TRBV5-4 with TRBJ1-4, with 9 bases matching TRBD1. CDR1 and CDR2 (germline): SGHNT, YYREEE (reference sequence). The V gene end was trimmed by 2 bases and the J gene end by 8 bases; junction bases not matched to a gene: 10. The CDR3 extends over 16 amino acids. CDR3 sequence: CASSFSTGTGLEKLFF. The CDR3 DNA reads TGTGCCAGCAGCTTTTCAACCGGGACAGGGTTGGAAAAACTGTTTTTT.

This clone was found a few times. The CDR3 sequence: CASSGGTDTQYF. CDR3 bases: TGTGCCAGCTCCGGGGGGACAGATACGCAGTATTTT. The chain carries TRBV5-4 and TRBJ2-3; 7 nucleotides align to TRBD2. CDR3 length equals 12 residues. V lost 7 bases to trimming and J lost 3 bases; unmatched junction nucleotides: 2. The germline CDR1 and CDR2 sequences are SGHNT and YYREEE (reference sequence).

V gene TRBV9 combines with J gene TRBJ2-1, with no clear D. The germline V gene encodes CDR1 SGDLS and CDR2 YYNGEE. V was clipped by 7 bases and J by 9 bases, with 11 bases between them. CDR3 length: 11 residues. This CDR3 reads CASGVNGEQFF. The CDR3 coding sequence is TGTGCCAGCGGTGTTAACGGTGAGCAGTTCTTC.

J is TRBJ1-5 and V is TRBV7-9; TRBD1 matches 8 bases. There are 16 residues in the CDR3. V was clipped by 5 bases and J by 5 bases; unmatched bases: 11. Germline V gives CDR1 SEHNR, CDR2 FQNEAQ (reference sequence). The CDR3: CASSPQVGQGDQPQHF. Written as DNA, the CDR3 is TGTGCCAGCAGCCCCCAGGTCGGACAGGGAGATCAGCCCCAGCATTTT. Complete variable domain (other parts from reference TRBV7-9 and TRBJ1-5): DTGVSQNPRHKITKRGQNVTFRCDPISEHNRLYWYRQTLGQGPEFLTYFQNEAQLEKSRLLSDRFSAERPKGSFSTLEIQRTEQGDSAMYLCASSPQVGQGDQPQHFGDGTRLSIL.

The chain combines TRBV19 with TRBJ1-5, with D perhaps matching TRBD1 (6 bases). V lost 7 bases, J lost 5 bases, and 24 bases lay in between. This CDR3 has 17 residues. Looked up from germline, CDR1 is LNHDA and CDR2 is SQIVND (reference sequence). Here the CDR3 reads CASMVRSRGAGDQPQHF. The CDR3 DNA is TGTGCCAGTATGGTTCGAAGCAGGGGTGCGGGGGATCAGCCCCAGCATTTT.

In the case of this clone: Other DNA sequences in this specimen translate into the identical CDR3. This sequence joins TRBV9 and TRBJ2-3; 8 bases map to TRBD2. The V gene end was trimmed by 5 bases and the J gene end by 3 bases; junction bases not matched to a gene: 5. The CDR3 totals 14 residues. Germline V gene lookup returns CDR1 SGDLS and CDR2 YYNGEE. CDR3 in DNA: TGTGCCAGCAGTACGGGAGGGGGGACAGATACGCAGTATTTT. This sequence encodes CASSTGGGTDTQYF.

This clone was counted a few times. The chain employs TRBV19 and TRBJ1-5; TRBD1 is a possible D gene (6 bases). Germline V lookup: CDR1 LNHDA, CDR2 SQIVND (reference sequence). Trimming cost V 7 bases and J 2 bases, with 18 bases left between them. The CDR3 contains 16 residues. CDR3 sequence reads: CASTQGPSSGNQPQHF. The CDR3 bases are TGTGCCAGTACCCAGGGGCCCTCTTCGGGCAATCAGCCCCAGCATTTT.

V and J are TRBV7-2 and TRBJ2-3; 12 positions match TRBD2. Unmatched junction bases numbered 10, after V lost 2 bases and J lost 1 base. Germline V CDR1 and CDR2: SGHTA, FQGNSA. There are 19 residues in the CDR3. CDR3 coding DNA: TGTGCCAGCAGCTTATGGAGGGCGCTAGCGGGAGGGGGCACAGATACGCAGTATTTT. It specifies CASSLWRALAGGGTDTQYF.

V gene TRBV2 combines with J gene TRBJ1-3; D gene uncertain. The CDR3 is 14 amino acids. Trimming left V 9 bases short and J 2 bases short, with 14 bases between. Germline lookup yields CDR1 SNHLY and CDR2 FYNNEI. Written as DNA, the CDR3 is TGTGCCAGTAACGCCCAGGAGGCTGGAAACACCATATATTTT. Its protein product is CASNAQEAGNTIYF. The full variable domain, rest sourced from reference TRBV2 and TRBJ1-3, is EPEVTQTPSHQVTQMGQEVILRCVPISNHLYFYWYRQILGQKVEFLVSFYNNEISEKSEIFDDQFSVERPDGSNFTLKIRSTKLEDSAMYFCASNAQEAGNTIYFGEGSWLTVV.

This clone has more than one count but fewer than ten. V usage is TRBV5-1 and J usage is TRBJ2-5, with 7 bases identical to TRBD2. Germline-derived CDR1 and CDR2 are SGHRS and YFSETQ. This CDR3 spans 15 amino acids. Trimming at V came to 2 bases and at J to 2 bases, leaving 6 bases not matched to a gene. Here the CDR3 reads CASSFSGVGQETQYF. In DNA form, the CDR3 reads TGCGCCAGCAGCTTCAGCGGGGTGGGGCAAGAGACCCAGTACTTC.

This clone was counted a few times. This rearrangement joins TRBV2 to TRBJ1-3; the D is unclear. V was pared by 5 bases and J by 0 bases, with 11 bases between. Germline V CDR1 and CDR2: SNHLY, FYNNEI. The CDR3 runs to 15 residues. The CDR3 nucleotides are TGTGCCAGCAGTTCAGATCGTATCTCTGGAAACACCATATATTTT. This codes for CASSSDRISGNTIYF.

This clone turned up a few times. The chain joins TRBV6-6 to TRBJ2-5, with D perhaps matching TRBD2 (6 bases). With 2 bases removed from V and 4 bases from J, the gap between germline ends came to 14 bases. This CDR3 comprises 15 residues. In germline, CDR1 is MNHNY, CDR2 SVGAGI (reference sequence). CDR3 region: CASSYESGRGETQYF. CDR3 coding DNA: TGTGCCAGCAGTTACGAGTCGGGGCGGGGAGAGACCCAGTACTTC.

This rearrangement joins TRBV7-8 to TRBJ2-6; perhaps TRBD1 as D (5 bases). This CDR3 has 17 residues. The V and J ends lost 1 base and 1 base respectively, with 11 bases between them. Germline lookup yields CDR1 SGHVS and CDR2 FQNEAQ. The CDR3 bases are TGTGCCAGCAGCTTAGGCCGCAGGGTGTCTGGGGCCAACGTCCTGACTTTC. Protein product: CASSLGRRVSGANVLTF. Full variable domain (remainder filled in from reference TRBV7-8 and TRBJ2-6): GAGVSQSPRYKVAKRGQDVALRCDPISGHVSLFWYQQALGQGPEFLTYFQNEAQLDKSGLPSDRFFAERPEGSVSTLKIQRTQQEDSAVYLCASSLGRRVSGANVLTFGAGSRLTVL.

This clone occurred a few times. The chain has TRBV9 and TRBJ2-3; D is unclear. The CDR3 is 14 residues long. V was trimmed by 0 bases and J by 6 bases, leaving 11 bases between them. Germline lookup yields CDR1 SGDLS and CDR2 YYNGEE. CDR3 sequence reads: CASSVGSVRDTQYF. The DNA for the CDR3 is TGTGCCAGCAGCGTAGGTAGTGTACGCGATACGCAGTATTTT.

The sample holds a few counts of this clone. This sequence joins TRBV7-2 and TRBJ2-2, with D perhaps TRBD2 (6 bases). There are 13 residues in the CDR3. Trimming left V 4 bases short and J 7 bases short, with 10 bases between. Looked up from germline, CDR1 is SGHTA and CDR2 is FQGNSA. In DNA form, the CDR3 reads TGTGCCAGCAGCTCCCTCGGGGGCGGGGAGCTGTTTTTT. Translating it yields CASSSLGGGELFF.

This clone has more than one count but fewer than ten. This chain connects TRBV9 to TRBJ1-2; TRBD1 might be the D (6 bases). This CDR3 comprises 16 residues. In germline, CDR1 is SGDLS, CDR2 YYNGEE. The V gene lost 0 bases and the J gene lost 2 bases, with 14 bases spanning the gap. The CDR3 sequence: CASSVGDRPTNYGYTF. In DNA, the CDR3 is TGTGCCAGCAGCGTAGGAGACAGGCCAACAAACTATGGCTACACCTTC.

This clone has only a few counts. This chain uses TRBV4-3 with TRBJ1-2; D remains unclear. Trimming took 0 bases from V and 7 from J, leaving 21 bases between them. Per the germline V gene, CDR1 is LGHNA and CDR2 is YSLEER. The CDR3 consists of 17 residues. The CDR3 DNA follows: TGCGCCAGCAGCCAAGATGGTCTAATGGCAGTCCGAGGTGGCTACACCTTC. This sequence encodes CASSQDGLMAVRGGYTF.

V usage is TRBV6-5 and J usage is TRBJ1-1; D unclear. V shed 5 bases and J shed 2 bases, with 12 bases lying between them. Per the germline V gene, CDR1 is MNHEY and CDR2 is SVGAGI. The CDR3 covers 14 residues. The CDR3 bases are TGTGCCAGCAGTACACGAGGTGGAAACACTGAAGCTTTCTTT. Its protein product is CASSTRGGNTEAFF.